This T cell receptor (beta chain) is drawn from a study of T cells after yellow fever vaccination (dated by TCRdb to between 2017 and 2020). Background for the entire study: The SMART-Seq v4 Ultra Low Input RNA kit was used to prepare libraries from fractions with low cell numbers. Blood was collected at multiple timepoints before and after primary and secondary immunization, and bulk PBMC replicates and cell subsets were isolated. Two healthy male donors, one aged 18 to 30 and one aged 30 to 40 years, were included in the cohort. To track T-cell clones before and after primary and booster YFV17D yellow fever vaccination, bulk TCR alpha and beta repertoires were sequenced longitudinally. Results and caveats for the whole study, not just this receptor: FACS-sorted repertoires could contain abundant contaminating clonotypes from the bulk population, so computational filtering was required. After the booster, most of the clones that had expanded following primary vaccination were detected again (almost 98% of CD4 and around 88% of CD8), which suggests that memory was broadly maintained. Compared with the primary T-cell response, the secondary T-cell response was faster but weaker, reaching its peak on day 5 rather than on day 15. Because the study included only a couple of donors, the extent to which the findings can be generalized is limited. A small fraction of clonotypes appeared in both the CD4 and CD8 compartments, likely as a result of convergent recombination.

The junction carries 12 bases between V and J, which are trimmed by 5 bases and 7 bases respectively. The CDR3 goes from the cysteine to the phenylalanine over 13 residues. The entry retains the CDR3 DNA only, 39 bases that are in frame from base 1. This clonotype was seen only a few times. The antigen it recognizes is unknown. Base qualities are not provided; no much larger clone lies one nucleotide away. The treatment or condition label on this specimen signifies: live attenuated yellow fever vaccine strain. Two biological replicates of bulk PBMCs were collected at each blood-draw timepoint. PBMCs were isolated from peripheral blood using a standard Ficoll-Paque protocol. TriZol was used to extract RNA from bulk PBMCs, from CD4 and CD8 fractions, and from dextramer-positive and dextramer-negative fractions. TCR cDNA was made using 5'RACE template switching, a step that added a universal primer site and unique molecular identifiers. cDNA synthesis was primed from both the TCR alpha and TCR beta constant segments. Library amplification involved two PCR steps, and the second step added sample barcodes and sequencing adapters. Sequencing of libraries was done on Illumina HiSeq 2500 (2x100 bp) or NovaSeq (2x150 bp). For the original study's pipeline: MIGEC was used to demultiplex reads and collapse the reads into UMI consensus sequences, and MiXCR was used for V(D)J alignment. Vaccine-responding clonotypes were identified with edgeR using replicate PBMC samples, with FDR below 0.01 and a log2 fold change above 5 up to day 15 being required. Bulk clonotypes were assigned CD4 or CD8 identity according to which sequenced CD4 or CD8 repertoire held them at higher abundance. Using fastp trimming at Q25 and MiXCR clonotype assembly, TCRdb reanalyzed the public sequencing data and kept in-frame beta chains. Each record represents a unique CDR3 protein, reported with the most common genes and DNA among its rows. The V and J calls, along with clone size, are taken from TCRdb and not from the paper's own processing. Present in this sample are hundreds of thousands of distinct CDR3 sequences, 8% to 10% of which were seen just once. The ten most abundant clones make up more than 15% of the sample.

This receptor chain uses TRBV12-3 or TRBV12-4 and TRBJ1-5; the D gene assignment is ambiguous. This TCR came from a young man who received the YFV17D yellow fever vaccine. The sample here was PBMCs, taken on the day of the first yellow fever vaccination. The DNA sequence is as follows: TGTGCCAGCAGTCTAAGGTCGGGACAGCCCCAGCATTTT. Translated, it gives CASSLRSGQPQHF.